Listed below are T cell receptor beta chains from one sample, sequenced in a study of blood T cell repertoires in COVID-19. Sequencing used immunoSEQ multiplex PCR; TCRdb keeps in-frame clones, though not all of them. The sample yields over 250,000 clones, 85% to 90% seen once. Source material: PBMCs or T cells enriched from blood (not recorded which). These TCRs come from a man aged 35-49 years who had recovered from COVID-19. Each CDR3 is given with its conserved first and last residue. D genes are given only for firm matches. Clone sizes are given selectively: once, few, many, or a class where the clone is expanded.

.	once	17	TRBV6-2/TRBV6-3	TRBJ1-5	CASSYDPVGGDRQPQHF	TGTGCCAGCAGTTACGATCCAGTTGGAGGGGATCGTCAGCCCCAGCATTTT
TRBD1	.	14	TRBV2	TRBJ1-2	CASSFGTANYGYTF	TGTGCCAGCAGTTTCGGGACAGCTAACTATGGCTACACCTTC
TRBD1	.	14	TRBV7-9	TRBJ1-1	CASRIQGGNTEAFF	TGTGCCAGCAGAATACAGGGGGGGAACACTGAAGCTTTCTTT
TRBD2	.	15	TRBV6-6	TRBJ2-5	CASSYLAGIQETQYF	TGTGCCAGCAGTTACCTAGCGGGGATACAAGAGACCCAGTACTTC
.	.	11	TRBV7-6	TRBJ1-2	CASSSSGGYTF	TGTGCCAGCAGCTCCTCAGGGGGCTACACCTTC
TRBD1	.	14	TRBV27	TRBJ1-2	CASSWTGTPGGYTF	TGTGCCAGCAGTTGGACAGGGACTCCGGGGGGCTACACCTTC
TRBD2	.	17	TRBV28	TRBJ2-1	CASSPVQGLAGRNEQFF	TGTGCCAGCAGCCCCGTCCAGGGACTAGCGGGAAGGAATGAGCAGTTCTTC
.	.	11	TRBV25-1	TRBJ1-1	CASSPNTEAFF	TGCGCCAGCAGCCCAAACACTGAAGCTTTCTTT
.	.	12	TRBV7-9	TRBJ1-2	CASSRDRSGYTF	TGTGCCAGCAGTAGAGATCGGAGTGGCTACACCTTC
TRBD1	.	14	TRBV9	TRBJ1-6	CASSMDRGNSPLHF	TGTGCCAGCAGCATGGACAGGGGGAATTCACCCCTCCACTTT
TRBD1	.	14	TRBV6-5	TRBJ1-1	CASSRGTEYTEAFF	TGTGCCAGCAGCCGGGGGACAGAATACACTGAAGCTTTCTTT
.	.	15	TRBV11-2	TRBJ2-3	CASSLRDVVEQTQYF	TGTGCCAGCAGCTTACGGGATGTTGTAGAGCAAACGCAGTATTTT
TRBD2	.	16	TRBV11-1	TRBJ2-5	CASSLLAGGPGETQYF	TGTGCCAGCAGCCTCCTAGCGGGGGGGCCTGGAGAGACCCAGTACTTC
TRBD2	once	16	TRBV18	TRBJ2-5	CASSVLAGGTQETQYF	TGTGCCAGCTCAGTTTTAGCGGGAGGAACCCAAGAGACCCAGTACTTC
.	.	17	TRBV11-2	TRBJ1-1	CASSLIHSGAMNTEAFF	TGTGCCAGCAGCTTGATTCACTCAGGGGCCATGAACACTGAAGCTTTCTTT
.	.	16	TRBV11-2	TRBJ2-7	CASSYRQTDTSYEQYF	TGTGCCAGCAGCTACCGCCAAACGGACACTTCCTACGAGCAGTACTTC
.	.	14	TRBV7-2	TRBJ1-5	CASSLVLSNQPQHF	TGTGCCAGCAGCTTAGTTCTAAGCAATCAGCCCCAGCATTTT
.	few	15	TRBV7-3	TRBJ2-2	CASSLTRQATGELFF	TGTGCCAGCAGCTTAACTAGACAGGCGACCGGGGAGCTGTTTTTT
.	.	14	TRBV28	TRBJ1-6	CASSFWGPNSPLHF	TGTGCCAGCAGTTTTTGGGGGCCTAATTCACCCCTCCACTTT
.	.	16	TRBV4-3	TRBJ2-3	CASSQDGGGLTDTQYF	TGCGCCAGCAGCCAAGATGGAGGGGGCCTCACAGATACGCAGTATTTT
TRBD2	.	17	TRBV7-2	TRBJ2-3	CASSLEEAGAATDTQYF	TGTGCCAGCAGCTTGGAGGAGGCGGGAGCTGCCACAGATACGCAGTATTTT
.	.	14	TRBV9	TRBJ2-7	CASSVSSPTYEQYF	TGTGCCAGCAGCGTGAGTAGCCCAACCTACGAGCAGTACTTC
TRBD2	.	13	TRBV12-3/TRBV12-4	TRBJ2-7	CASRNSGSYEQYF	TGTGCCAGCAGGAATAGCGGGTCCTACGAGCAGTACTTC
.	.	16	TRBV14	TRBJ1-3	CASSRGVNPKGNTIYF	TGTGCCAGCAGCCGGGGGGTCAACCCTAAGGGAAACACCATATATTTT
.	.	15	TRBV11-3	TRBJ2-2	CASSLSGRPSGELFF	TGTGCCAGCAGCTTAAGCGGCAGGCCCTCCGGGGAGCTGTTTTTT
.	.	14	TRBV9	TRBJ1-1	CASSVEQGDTEAFF	TGTGCCAGCAGCGTAGAACAGGGTGACACTGAAGCTTTCTTT
TRBD1	.	15	TRBV18	TRBJ2-3	CASSPQTGGSDTQYF	TGTGCCAGCTCACCACAGACAGGGGGCTCAGATACGCAGTATTTT
.	.	15	TRBV5-4	TRBJ2-3	CASSQDGLETDTQYF	TGTGCCAGCAGCCAAGACGGACTGGAAACAGATACGCAGTATTTT
.	once	11	TRBV10-2	TRBJ1-2	CASTDSYGYTF	TGCGCCAGTACCGACAGCTATGGCTACACCTTC
TRBD1	.	15	TRBV19	TRBJ1-6	CASSMGQGYNSPLHF	TGTGCCAGTAGTATGGGACAGGGGTATAATTCACCCCTCCACTTT
TRBD2	.	16	TRBV9	TRBJ2-5	CASSLGTSGIQETQYF	TGTGCCAGCAGCCTCGGGACTAGCGGGATCCAAGAGACCCAGTACTTC
TRBD2	.	16	TRBV28	TRBJ2-5	CASTQGSAGRMETQYF	TGTGCCAGCACCCAAGGTAGCGCCGGGAGGATGGAGACCCAGTACTTC
.	.	16	TRBV28	TRBJ2-7	CASSLTLAGLSYEQYF	TGTGCCAGCAGTTTAACTCTGGCAGGCCTTTCCTACGAGCAGTACTTC
TRBD1	.	14	TRBV25-1	TRBJ1-1	CASSGRDRLSEAFF	TGTGCCAGCAGTGGCCGGGACAGGCTATCAGAAGCTTTCTTT
TRBD1	.	14	TRBV5-1	TRBJ2-7	CASSSSTGPYEQYF	TGCGCCAGCAGCTCCTCGACAGGGCCCTACGAGCAGTACTTC
TRBD1	.	15	TRBV6-2/TRBV6-3	TRBJ1-2	CASSYRTGTNYGYTF	TGTGCCAGCAGTTACCGGACAGGGACTAACTATGGCTACACCTTC
.	.	13	TRBV3-1/TRBV3-2	TRBJ1-1	CASRERGYTEAFF	TGTGCCAGCAGAGAAAGGGGGTATACTGAAGCTTTCTTT
TRBD1	.	16	TRBV5-1	TRBJ1-2	CASSLRTGGLIYGYTF	TGCGCCAGCAGCCTAAGGACAGGGGGCCTTATCTATGGCTACACCTTC
.	.	13	TRBV24-1	TRBJ2-3	CATRGTAADTQYF	TGTGCCACCAGAGGGACTGCCGCAGATACGCAGTATTTT
.	.	14	TRBV24-1	TRBJ1-2	CATSDFPTGIGYTF	TGTGCCACCAGTGACTTCCCTACAGGGATTGGCTACACCTTC
TRBD1	.	16	TRBV5-4	TRBJ2-2	CASSLSGQGVTGELFF	TGTGCCAGCAGCTTGTCGGGACAGGGAGTAACCGGGGAGCTGTTTTTT
.	.	14	TRBV4-1	TRBJ2-5	CASSQERGRETQYF	TGCGCCAGCAGCCAAGAACGGGGGAGAGAGACCCAGTACTTC
.	.	14	TRBV19	TRBJ1-1	CASSSGGGNTEAFF	TGTGCCAGTAGTTCCGGGGGAGGGAACACTGAAGCTTTCTTT
.	.	13	TRBV11-2	TRBJ2-7	CASSLTPGYEQYF	TGTGCCAGCAGCTTAACCCCAGGGTACGAGCAGTACTTC
TRBD2	.	14	TRBV19	TRBJ2-7	CASSTGTSWGEQYF	TGTGCCAGTAGTACCGGGACTAGCTGGGGGGAGCAGTACTTC
.	many	15	TRBV4-3	TRBJ1-2	CASSQEIQSNYGYTF	TGCGCCAGCAGCCAAGAAATCCAGTCTAACTATGGCTACACCTTC
.	.	14	TRBV6-5	TRBJ1-1	CASFYRDMNTEAFF	TGTGCCAGCTTCTATAGGGACATGAACACTGAAGCTTTCTTT